This T cell receptor (beta chain) stems from a study of brain metastases from non-small cell lung cancer. Study results and caveats: Compared with primary tumors, brain metastases showed less T-cell infiltration.

Germline V gene data show CDR1 as SEHNR and CDR2 as FQNEAQ (reference sequence). The J segment lost 5 bases and the V segment lost 2 bases, leaving 14 bases of the junction unmatched. CDR3 size: 19 residues. In regard to this clone: Its antigen is currently unknown.

The method was immunoSEQ multiplex PCR; TCRdb's version includes in-frame clones alone and lacks a portion of them. This table has 2,000 to 2,500 clones, roughly 88% appearing once. The chain has TRBV7-9 and TRBJ2-3; 12 nucleotides align to TRBD2. The sequenced sample was primary lung tumor tissue. The receptor was isolated from a donor at least 40 years old with non-small cell lung cancer. The CDR3 is CASSLPKRLAGVPGDTQYF. The DNA of the CDR3 is TGTGCCAGCAGCTTACCCAAGAGACTAGCGGGAGTGCCAGGAGATACGCAGTATTTT. The full variable domain, completed using reference TRBV7-9 and TRBJ2-3, is DTGVSQNPRHKITKRGQNVTFRCDPISEHNRLYWYRQTLGQGPEFLTYFQNEAQLEKSRLLSDRFSAERPKGSFSTLEIQRTEQGDSAMYLCASSLPKRLAGVPGDTQYFGPGTRLTVL.